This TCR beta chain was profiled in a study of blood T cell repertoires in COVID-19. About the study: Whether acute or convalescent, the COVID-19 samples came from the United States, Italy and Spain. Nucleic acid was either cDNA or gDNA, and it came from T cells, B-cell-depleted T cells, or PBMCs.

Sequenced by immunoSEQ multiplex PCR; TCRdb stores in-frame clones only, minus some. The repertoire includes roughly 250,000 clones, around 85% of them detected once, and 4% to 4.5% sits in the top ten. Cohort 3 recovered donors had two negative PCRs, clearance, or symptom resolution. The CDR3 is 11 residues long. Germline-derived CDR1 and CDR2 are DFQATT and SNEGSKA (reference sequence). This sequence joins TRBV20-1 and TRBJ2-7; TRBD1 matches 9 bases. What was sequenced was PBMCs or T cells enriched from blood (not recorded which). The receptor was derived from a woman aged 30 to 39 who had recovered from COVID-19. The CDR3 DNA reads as TGCAGGGGGGGACAGGGCCCCGAGCAGTACTTC. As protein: CRGGQGPEQYF.